A single TCR beta chain is shown here with its context. Participant age was roughly 18 to 90 years, and participants resided in fewer than 25 US areas. The table came from immunoSEQ multiplex PCR; TCRdb's copy has only in-frame clones and leaves some out. The table shows some 300,000 clones, with roughly 90% occurring only once. The record originates from a study of blood T cell repertoires in COVID-19. Germline V gives CDR1 MNHEY, CDR2 SMNVEV (reference sequence). This CDR3 has 16 amino acids. Deletions cut 1 base from V and 5 bases from J, with 12 bases between. The sequenced material came from PBMCs or T cells enriched from blood (not recorded which). This chain connects TRBV27 to TRBJ1-6; D call uncertain. The receptor was derived from a young woman who had recovered from COVID-19. The CDR3 DNA sequence: TGTGCCAGCAGTTTATTTTCGGAGGGAAATAATTCACCCCTCCACTTT. This sequence encodes CASSLFSEGNNSPLHF.